The 25 T cell receptor beta chains below come from one sample, sequenced in a study of T cells after yellow fever vaccination. In TCRdb, the 5' RACE reads were re-called with MiXCR into one record per CDR3 protein. The sample holds approximately 120,000 distinct CDR3 sequences; under 8% are singletons and the top ten take around 2.6%. Sequenced material: CD4+ T cells sorted from PBMCs, taken approximately 11 days after the first yellow fever vaccination. The receptor source for this set is a man aged 18 to 30 who received the YFV17D yellow fever vaccine.

The chain is built from TRBV18 and TRBJ2-1; a possible D gene is TRBD2 (6 bases). V lost 1 base to trimming and J lost 9 bases, with 7 bases between them. The CDR3 is 12 residues long. The germline gives CDR1 KGHSH, CDR2 LQKENI. Written as DNA, the CDR3 is TGTGCCAGCTCACCACTGGAGGGTGAGCAGTTCTTC. It translates to CASSPLEGEQFF. The entire variable domain, with the rest obtained from reference TRBV18 and TRBJ2-1, is as follows: NAGVMQNPRHLVRRRGQEARLRCSPMKGHSHVYWYRQLPEEGLKFMVYLQKENIIDESGMPKERFSAEFPKEGPSILRIQQVVRGDSAAYFCASSPLEGEQFFGPGTRLTVL.

This clonotype was detected ten times or more. This chain joins TRBV20-1 and TRBJ2-5; maybe TRBD1 (7 bases). CDR1 is DFQATT and CDR2 is SNEGSKA in the germline V gene (reference sequence). Trimming removed 5 bases at V and 4 bases at J, with 17 bases between. The CDR3 totals 14 residues. CDR3 nucleotide sequence: TGCAGTGCTCCTATGACAGGGAGGCCAGAGACCCAGTACTTC. This encodes CSAPMTGRPETQYF.

This clonotype came up many times. The chain carries TRBV7-8 and TRBJ1-4; D gene uncertain. This CDR3 region has 18 residues. The V end lost 3 bases, the J end lost 0 bases, and 17 bases lay between the germline ends. Looked up from germline, CDR1 is SGHVS and CDR2 is FQNEAQ. The DNA of the CDR3 is TGTGCCAGCAGCTTGAGAACTAGCGGAATTACAACTAATGAAAAACTGTTTTTT. It specifies CASSLRTSGITTNEKLFF.

This clonotype came up many times. V is TRBV7-2 and J is TRBJ2-3; possible D gene TRBD2, 6 bases. The CDR3 loop spans 16 amino acids. V lost 6 bases to trimming and J lost 9 bases, with 25 bases between them. Germline-derived CDR1 and CDR2 are SGHTA and FQGNSA. For the CDR3, the DNA is TGTGCCAGCAGTCCTTCCCGGGACTCCGCCCCAGGCACGCAGTATTTT. This encodes CASSPSRDSAPGTQYF.

In its sample, this clonotype was seen many times. V gene TRBV20-1 combines with J gene TRBJ1-2; possible D gene TRBD1, 6 bases. Per germline, CDR1 DFQATT and CDR2 SNEGSKA (reference sequence). The CDR3 consists of 11 residues. V dropped 7 bases and J dropped 3 bases, with 9 bases sitting between them. This CDR3 is CSVHRDYGYTF. The CDR3, as DNA: TGCAGTGTTCACAGGGACTATGGCTACACCTTC.

This clonotype was observed at least ten times. J is TRBJ2-3 and V is TRBV25-1; the D gene is possibly TRBD2 (6 bases). Germline assignment: CDR1 MGHDK and CDR2 SYGVNS. The V end lost 4 bases, the J end lost 7 bases, and 9 bases lay between the germline ends. The CDR3 spans 12 residues. The CDR3 nucleotides read TGTGCCAGCAGTGTGGCGGGAAATACGCAGTATTTT. This gives the protein CASSVAGNTQYF.

This clonotype was recorded at least ten times. The chain employs TRBV9 and TRBJ2-2; maybe TRBD1 (6 bases). The CDR3 has 16 residues. Germline lookup yields CDR1 SGDLS and CDR2 YYNGEE. V dropped 3 bases and J dropped 7 bases, with 19 bases sitting between them. The CDR3 DNA follows: TGTGCCAGCAGCGCTCTACTGACAGGCGCCGACGGGGAGCTGTTTTTT. Its protein is CASSALLTGADGELFF.

The sample holds many counts of this clonotype. V usage is TRBV3-1 and J usage is TRBJ1-1; D gene ambiguous. V dropped 3 bases and J dropped 4 bases, with 12 bases sitting between them. The CDR3 loop spans 14 amino acids. The germline V gene encodes CDR1 LGHDT and CDR2 YNNKEL (reference sequence). Here the CDR3 DNA reads TGTGCCAGCAGCCATCACGGCCTCGTCACTGAAGCTTTCTTT. The encoded protein is CASSHHGLVTEAFF.

Details on this clonotype: Being one base from a much bigger clone, this may be a read error. V usage is TRBV9 and J usage is TRBJ2-3; D gene ambiguous. The CDR3 covers 17 residues. CDR1 is SGDLS and CDR2 is YYNGEE in the germline V gene. The CDR3 loop is CASSVATQTFSTDAQYF. The CDR3 bases are TGTGCCAGCAGCGTAGCTACACAAACCTTCAGCACAGATGCGCAGTATTTT. Together with reference TRBV9 and TRBJ2-3, the CDR3 gives the full variable domain: DSGVTQTPKHLITATGQRVTLRCSPRSGDLSVYWYQQSLDQGLQFLIQYYNGEERAKGNILERFSAQQFPDLHSELNLSSLELGDSALYFCASSVATQTFSTDAQYFGPGTRLTVL.

This chain joins TRBV7-3 and TRBJ2-5; D remains unclear. Germline CDR1 reads SGHTA; CDR2 reads FQGTGA. This CDR3 comprises 13 residues. V lost 5 bases and J lost 5, with 12 bases in between. CDR3 sequence reads: CASSEQIGETQYF. CDR3 sequence (DNA): TGTGCCAGCAGCGAACAGATTGGGGAGACCCAGTACTTC. The whole variable domain, filled in from reference TRBV7-3 and TRBJ2-5, reads GAGVSQTPSNKVTEKGKYVELRCDPISGHTALYWYRQSLGQGPEFLIYFQGTGAADDSGLPNDRFFAVRPEGSVSTLKIQRTERGDSAVYLCASSEQIGETQYFGPGTRLLVL.

This clonotype was observed many times. V usage is TRBV7-2 and J usage is TRBJ1-4; D is uncertain. The CDR3 is 15 residues long. Per germline, CDR1 SGHTA and CDR2 FQGNSA. V was cut by 1 base and J by 4 bases, with 10 bases left in between. The DNA of the CDR3 is TGTGCCAGCAGCTTAGGCGGACTCAGTAATGAAAAACTGTTTTTT. Its translation is CASSLGGLSNEKLFF.

This clonotype has a count of ten or more. The gene calls are TRBV20-1 and TRBJ2-1, with 8 bases fitting TRBD2. The germline gives CDR1 DFQATT, CDR2 SNEGSKA (reference sequence). This CDR3 has 16 residues. V was clipped by 0 bases and J by 5 bases; unmatched bases: 9. The CDR3 loop reads CSARDPRAGAHNEQFF. The CDR3, as DNA: TGCAGTGCTAGAGATCCCAGAGCGGGGGCCCACAATGAGCAGTTCTTC.

This clonotype was seen at least ten times. The chain links TRBV25-1 to TRBJ2-1; D possibly corresponds to TRBD1 (5 bases). This CDR3 region has 16 residues. The germline CDR1 and CDR2 sequences are MGHDK and SYGVNS. Trimming removed 4 bases from V and 8 bases from J, with 21 bases in between. For the CDR3, the DNA is TGTGCCAGCAGTGCCCCCGGACAAAGGCCTACAGATGAGCAGTTCTTC. This encodes CASSAPGQRPTDEQFF.

This clonotype was recorded at least ten times. This chain uses TRBV20-1 with TRBJ1-2; TRBD1 agrees at 11 bases. J was trimmed by 8 bases and V by 0 bases; bases with no gene match: 5. Germline V gene data show CDR1 as DFQATT and CDR2 as SNEGSKA (reference sequence). CDR3 length equals 14 residues. CDR3 region: CSARDQGQGEGYTF. The DNA for the CDR3 is TGCAGTGCTAGAGATCAGGGACAGGGGGAAGGCTACACCTTC.

This clonotype came up many times. This chain joins TRBV6-5 and TRBJ1-2; D unclear. The germline V gene encodes CDR1 MNHEY and CDR2 SVGAGI. V was clipped by 8 bases and J by 8 bases, with 6 bases between them. The CDR3 consists of 9 residues. The chain's CDR3 is CASLRGYTF. The CDR3 nucleotides read TGTGCCAGCCTTAGGGGCTACACCTTC.

This clonotype appeared many times. V usage is TRBV9 and J usage is TRBJ2-1, with 8 bases fitting TRBD2. The V gene end was trimmed by 4 bases and the J gene end by 3 bases; junction bases not matched to a gene: 6. The germline V gene has CDR1 SGDLS and CDR2 YYNGEE. The CDR3 loop spans 15 amino acids. CDR3 residues: CASSTLSGGYNEQFF. In DNA, the CDR3 is TGTGCCAGCAGCACCTTAAGCGGGGGCTACAATGAGCAGTTCTTC.

This clonotype appeared many times. The chain recombines TRBV4-3 with TRBJ1-5; D gene unclear. Germline CDR1 LGHNA, CDR2 YSLEER. CDR3 length: 13 amino acids. The germline V and J ends were trimmed by 4 bases and 7 bases, with 11 bases remaining between them. DNA for the CDR3: TGCGCCAGCAGCCTCTGGAGCGGCCAGCCCCAGCATTTT. This translates into CASSLWSGQPQHF.

This clonotype showed up just a few times. The chain recombines TRBV7-9 with TRBJ2-7; no firm D call. CDR1 is SEHNR, CDR2 FQNEAQ, per germline (reference sequence). Trimming took 5 bases from V and 3 from J, leaving 5 bases between them. CDR3 size: 11 residues. CDR3 sequence (DNA): TGTGCCAGCAGCGCGTACTACGAGCAGTACTTC. This translates into CASSAYYEQYF.

This clonotype was picked up many times. V gene TRBV27 combines with J gene TRBJ2-2, with D possibly matching TRBD1 (6 bases). Trimming removed 8 bases at V and 3 bases at J, with 28 bases between. The germline V gene encodes CDR1 MNHEY and CDR2 SMNVEV (reference sequence). The CDR3 runs 19 residues. Written as DNA, the CDR3 is TGTGCCAGCCACCCCCAACGACGGGACACTCGTCCGTACACCGGGGAGCTGTTTTTT. Its protein product is CASHPQRRDTRPYTGELFF.

Ten or more counts support this clonotype. The V gene is TRBV10-3, the J gene TRBJ2-3, with D perhaps TRBD1 or TRBD2 (7 bases each). There are 13 residues in the CDR3. Germline V CDR1 and CDR2: ENHRY, SYGVKD. The V gene lost 11 bases and the J gene lost 2 bases, with 14 bases spanning the gap. The CDR3 reads CAARGGLTDTQYF. The CDR3 bases are TGTGCCGCCAGGGGGGGACTCACAGATACGCAGTATTTT.

This clonotype was observed a handful of times. The chain carries TRBV24-1 and TRBJ2-2; D may match TRBD1 or TRBD2 (5 bases each). Trimming removed 3 bases from V and 6 bases from J, with 13 bases in between. The CDR3 spans 15 residues. Germline V gene data show CDR1 as KGHDR and CDR2 as SFDVKD. The CDR3 DNA reads TGTGCCACCAGTGATCCCCCGCCGGGGCCCGGGGAGCTGTTTTTT. Protein sequence: CATSDPPPGPGELFF.

This clonotype was detected ten times or more. This chain uses TRBV4-2 with TRBJ2-3; 10 bases map to TRBD2. Trimming took 1 base from V and 3 from J; bases not matched to a gene: 4. Looked up from germline, CDR1 is LGHNA and CDR2 is YNFKEQ. This CDR3 comprises 16 residues. The CDR3 DNA follows: TGTGCCAGCAGCCAAGTTAGCGGGGGGAGAACAGATACGCAGTATTTT. As protein: CASSQVSGGRTDTQYF.

This clonotype was recorded many times. The V call is TRBV9, the J call TRBJ2-2; 8 nucleotides align to TRBD2. Looked up from germline, CDR1 is SGDLS and CDR2 is YYNGEE. The CDR3 totals 15 residues. V shed 4 bases, J shed 4 bases, and the junction held 6 bases outside the gene matches. CDR3 DNA: TGTGCCAGCAGCCCACATCGGGGGGGCACCGGGGAGCTGTTTTTT. It specifies CASSPHRGGTGELFF.

The chain couples TRBV4-3 to TRBJ2-3; tentatively, D is TRBD1 or TRBD2 (6 bases each). Per germline, CDR1 LGHNA and CDR2 YSLEER. The CDR3 has 14 residues. The V and J ends lost 0 bases and 6 bases respectively, with 10 bases between them. The CDR3 sequence is CASSQDRGPDTQYF. CDR3 DNA: TGCGCCAGCAGCCAAGATCGGGGGCCGGATACGCAGTATTTT.

J is TRBJ2-6 and V is TRBV20-1; no clear D. Per germline, CDR1 DFQATT and CDR2 SNEGSKA (reference sequence). V was clipped by 6 bases and J by 4 bases, with 7 bases between them. This CDR3 contains 12 residues. This CDR3 is CSAPGGANVLTF. The CDR3 DNA sequence: TGCAGTGCCCCCGGGGGGGCCAACGTCCTGACTTTC.